The TCR beta chain under discussion was sequenced for a study of OX40 agonist ivuxolimab in advanced cancers. Overall study: Patients received intravenous ivuxolimab every 2 weeks at 0.01 to 10 mg/kg.

Deletions cut 3 bases from V and 0 bases from J, with 10 bases between. This CDR3 spans 14 amino acids. Germline V CDR1 and CDR2: SGHRS, YFSETQ. Generated by immunoSEQ multiplex PCR, the TCRdb table keeps only in-frame clones and is missing some. This table holds 55,000 to 65,000 clones, 85% found once. The input for sequencing was CD4+ or CD8+ T cells sorted from blood, taken in a trial of the OX40 agonist ivuxolimab. The chain uses TRBV5-1 and TRBJ2-7; D may be TRBD1 (6 bases). The receptor was isolated from an adult with an advanced solid tumor such as melanoma, head and neck, liver or kidney cancer. CDR3 in DNA: TGCGCCAGCAGCTCCACAGGGAGCTCCTACGAGCAGTACTTC. Amino acids: CASSSTGSSYEQYF.